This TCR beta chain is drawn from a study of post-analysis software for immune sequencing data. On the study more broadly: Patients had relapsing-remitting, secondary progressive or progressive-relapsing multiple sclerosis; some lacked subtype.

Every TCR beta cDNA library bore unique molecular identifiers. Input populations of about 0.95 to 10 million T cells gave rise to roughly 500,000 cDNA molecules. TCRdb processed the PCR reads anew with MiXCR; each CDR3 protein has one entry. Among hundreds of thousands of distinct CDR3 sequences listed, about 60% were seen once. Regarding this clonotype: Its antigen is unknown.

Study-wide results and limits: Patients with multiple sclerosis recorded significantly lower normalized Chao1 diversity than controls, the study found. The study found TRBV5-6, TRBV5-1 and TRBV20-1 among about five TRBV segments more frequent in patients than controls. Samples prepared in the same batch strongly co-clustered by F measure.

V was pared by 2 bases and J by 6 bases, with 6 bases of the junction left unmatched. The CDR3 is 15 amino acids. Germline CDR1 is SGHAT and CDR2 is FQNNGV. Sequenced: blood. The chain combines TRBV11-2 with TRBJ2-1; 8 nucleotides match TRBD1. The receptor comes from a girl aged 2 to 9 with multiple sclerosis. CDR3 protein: CASSLNQGAINEQFF. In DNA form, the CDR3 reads TGTGCCAGCAGCTTAAACCAGGGGGCGATCAATGAGCAGTTCTTC.